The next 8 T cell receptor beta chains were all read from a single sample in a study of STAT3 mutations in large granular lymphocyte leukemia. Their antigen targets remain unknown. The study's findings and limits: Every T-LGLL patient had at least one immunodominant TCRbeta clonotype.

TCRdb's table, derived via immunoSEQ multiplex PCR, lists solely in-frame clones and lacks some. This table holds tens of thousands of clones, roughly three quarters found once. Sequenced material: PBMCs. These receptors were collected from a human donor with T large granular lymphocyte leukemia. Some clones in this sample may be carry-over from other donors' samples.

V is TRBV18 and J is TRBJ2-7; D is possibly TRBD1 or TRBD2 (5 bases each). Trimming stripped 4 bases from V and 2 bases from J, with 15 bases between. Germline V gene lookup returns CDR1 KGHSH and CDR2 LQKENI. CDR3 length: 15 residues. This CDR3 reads CASSLQDGGTYEQYV. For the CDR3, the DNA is TGTGCCAGCTCACTACAGGATGGGGGTACCTACGAGCAGTACGTC.

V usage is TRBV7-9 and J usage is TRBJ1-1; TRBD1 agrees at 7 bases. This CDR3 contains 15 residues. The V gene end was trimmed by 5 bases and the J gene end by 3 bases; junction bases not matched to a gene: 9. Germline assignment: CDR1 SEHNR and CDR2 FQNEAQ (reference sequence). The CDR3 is CASSLRGQLYTEAFF. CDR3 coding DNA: TGTGCCAGCAGCCTCCGGGGACAGCTATACACTGAAGCTTTCTTT.

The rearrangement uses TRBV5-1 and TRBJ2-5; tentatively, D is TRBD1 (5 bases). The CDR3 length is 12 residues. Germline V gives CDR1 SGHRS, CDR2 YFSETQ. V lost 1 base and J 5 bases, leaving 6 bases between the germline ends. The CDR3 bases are TGCGCCAGCAGCTTGAAGGGGGAGACCCAGTACTTC. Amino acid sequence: CASSLKGETQYF. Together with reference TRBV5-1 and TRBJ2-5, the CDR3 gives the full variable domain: KAGVTQTPRYLIKTRGQQVTLSCSPISGHRSVSWYQQTPGQGLQFLFEYFSETQRNKGNFPGRFSGRQFSNSRSEMNVSTLELGDSALYLCASSLKGETQYFGPGTRLLVL.

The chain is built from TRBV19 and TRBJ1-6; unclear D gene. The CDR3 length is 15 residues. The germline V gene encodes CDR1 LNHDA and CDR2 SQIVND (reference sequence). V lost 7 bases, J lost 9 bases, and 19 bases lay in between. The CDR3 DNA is TGTGCCAGTACCAAGGTGGGCACCTTGAGTTCACCCCTCCACTTT. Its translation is CASTKVGTLSSPLHF.

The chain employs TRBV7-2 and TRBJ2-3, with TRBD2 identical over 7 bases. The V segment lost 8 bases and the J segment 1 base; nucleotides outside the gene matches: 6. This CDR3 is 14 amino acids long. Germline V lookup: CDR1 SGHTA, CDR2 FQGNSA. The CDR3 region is CASYQSGGTDTQYF. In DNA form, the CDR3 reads TGTGCCAGCTACCAGAGCGGGGGCACAGATACGCAGTATTTT.

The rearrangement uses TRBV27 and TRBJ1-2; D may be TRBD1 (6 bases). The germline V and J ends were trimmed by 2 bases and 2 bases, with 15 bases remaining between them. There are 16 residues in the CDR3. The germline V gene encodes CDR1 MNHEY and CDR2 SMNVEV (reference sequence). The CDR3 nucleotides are TGTGCCAGCAGTTTAGGCCAGGGGAGGAGGAACTATGGCTACACCTTC. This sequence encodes CASSLGQGRRNYGYTF.

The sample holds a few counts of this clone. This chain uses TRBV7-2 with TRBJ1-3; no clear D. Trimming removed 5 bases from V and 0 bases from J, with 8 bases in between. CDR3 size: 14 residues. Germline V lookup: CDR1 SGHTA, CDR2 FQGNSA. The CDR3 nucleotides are TGTGCCAGCAGCCATTTTCTCTCTGGAAACACCATATATTTT. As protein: CASSHFLSGNTIYF.

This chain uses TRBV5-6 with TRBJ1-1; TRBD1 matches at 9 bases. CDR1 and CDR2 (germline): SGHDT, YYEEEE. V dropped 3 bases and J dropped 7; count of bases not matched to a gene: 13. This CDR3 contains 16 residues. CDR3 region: CASSSSRDRARGEAFF. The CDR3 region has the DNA TGTGCCAGCAGCTCTTCTCGGGACAGGGCTCGCGGTGAAGCTTTCTTT.